These 9 T cell receptor beta chains came from one sample sequenced in a study of CD8+ T cells in alopecia areata. cDNA reverse transcribed from extracted RNA served as the sequencing template. TCRdb keeps only in-frame clones here, not all; method: immunoSEQ multiplex PCR. This table holds approximately 130,000 clones, less than 50% found once. Sequencing was performed on NKG2D-low CD8+ T cells sorted from blood. These receptors originate from a human donor with alopecia areata.

The genes are TRBV27 and TRBJ2-1; D remains ambiguous. The germline V gene has CDR1 MNHEY and CDR2 SMNVEV (reference sequence). CDR3 length: 12 residues. V lost 7 bases and J 7 bases, leaving 11 bases between the germline ends. CDR3 region: CASNKPGNEQFF. As DNA, the CDR3 is TGTGCCAGCAATAAGCCCGGGAATGAGCAGTTCTTC.

In its sample, this clone was seen a few times. The sample carries other DNA sequences with the same CDR3. The chain is built from TRBV29-1 and TRBJ2-7, with D perhaps assigned TRBD1 or TRBD2 (6 bases each). Trimming shortened V by 4 bases and J by 3 bases, and 10 bases separated the two germline ends. Germline values: CDR1 SQVTM, CDR2 ANQGSEA. CDR3 length equals 12 residues. The CDR3 is CSVVGGGYEQYF. The CDR3 DNA reads TGCAGCGTTGTAGGGGGAGGCTACGAGCAGTACTTC.

In this sample, this clone turned up a few times. The CDR3 protein is CSVPGKYTEAFF. The CDR3 bases are TGCAGCGTTCCGGGAAAGTATACTGAAGCTTTCTTT. This chain links TRBV29-1 with TRBJ1-1; D unclear. CDR3 length equals 12 residues. The V gene lost 5 bases and the J gene lost 5 bases, with 12 bases spanning the gap. Germline V gene sequence: CDR1 SQVTM, CDR2 ANQGSEA.

This chain connects TRBV2 to TRBJ2-7, with D possibly called TRBD1 or TRBD2 (6 bases each). CDR3 size: 10 residues. The germline CDR1 and CDR2 sequences are SNHLY and FYNNEI. V gave up 8 bases and J gave up 6 bases, with 8 bases separating them. CDR3 residues: CASGGGEQYF. The CDR3 region has the DNA TGTGCCAGCGGAGGGGGCGAGCAGTACTTC.

V gene TRBV7-9 combines with J gene TRBJ2-5; 7 nucleotides line up with TRBD1. V lost 3 bases, J lost 5 bases, and 3 bases stayed unmatched. The CDR3 runs to 13 residues. Germline loops: CDR1 SEHNR, CDR2 FQNEAQ (reference sequence). CDR3 DNA sequence: TGTGCCAGCAGCTTTGACAGGGCTGAGACCCAGTACTTC. Translated, it gives CASSFDRAETQYF.

The chain uses TRBV25-1 and TRBJ2-5; 9 bases agree with TRBD1. V was clipped by 3 bases and J by 1 base; unmatched bases: 3. CDR3 size: 15 residues. Germline V gene data show CDR1 as MGHDK and CDR2 as SYGVNS. The CDR3 here is CASSDPGQGQETQYF. CDR3 nucleotide sequence: TGTGCCAGCAGTGATCCGGGACAGGGCCAAGAGACCCAGTACTTC.

This clone was found once. The chain is built from TRBV9 and TRBJ2-6; D is ambiguous. Germline-derived CDR1 and CDR2 are SGDLS and YYNGEE. The germline V and J ends were trimmed by 6 bases and 2 bases, with 3 bases remaining between them. The length of the CDR3 is 12 residues. The CDR3 DNA reads as TGTGCCAGCACGGCTGGGGCCAACGTCCTGACTTTC. Residues: CASTAGANVLTF. Combining the CDR3 with reference TRBV9 and TRBJ2-6 gives the whole variable domain DSGVTQTPKHLITATGQRVTLRCSPRSGDLSVYWYQQSLDQGLQFLIQYYNGEERAKGNILERFSAQQFPDLHSELNLSSLELGDSALYFCASTAGANVLTFGAGSRLTVL.

The chain employs TRBV28 and TRBJ2-7; D possibly corresponds to TRBD2 (6 bases). Trimming pared 6 bases from V and 7 bases from J, leaving 22 bases between. CDR3 size: 15 residues. The germline CDR1 and CDR2 sequences are MDHEN and SYDVKM. Here the CDR3 reads CASSLLEGRTEEQYF. The CDR3 DNA reads TGTGCCAGCAGCTTGCTGGAGGGGCGGACCGAGGAGCAGTACTTC.

The sample holds a few counts of this clone. The genes are TRBV29-1 and TRBJ1-1; possibly TRBD1 for D (5 bases). Germline V gene lookup returns CDR1 SQVTM and CDR2 ANQGSEA. The CDR3 sequence is 12 residues long. V was shortened by 6 bases and J by 5 bases, with 13 bases between the two germline ends. CDR3 DNA: TGCAGCGTGACCCGGGGGGTTACTGAAGCTTTCTTT. The encoded protein is CSVTRGVTEAFF.